A selection of T cell receptor beta chains follows, all from one sample in a study of T cells in Graves' hyperthyroidism and ophthalmopathy. TCRdb analysed the multiplex PCR reads with MiXCR anew, one entry per CDR3 protein. The sample shows some 370,000 distinct CDR3 sequences, about 15% of them seen only once. Specimen: blood. These receptors originate from a woman aged 25 to 45 with Graves' hyperthyroidism that later progressed to Graves' ophthalmopathy. The CDR3 runs from the conserved cysteine through the conserved F or W. The D gene is left open where the match is weak. Rows may omit the clone size; those that give it use once, few, many or a size class.

TRBD2	.	TRBV18	TRBJ2-1	TGTGCCAGCTCAGCCCGGGGGGGGTCCTACAATGAGCAGTTCTTC	CASSARGGSYNEQFF
TRBD2	few	TRBV7-2	TRBJ2-7	TGTGCCAGCAGCTCGGCTAGCGGGAGGGGGGGAGAGCAGTACTTC	CASSSASGRGGEQYF
TRBD1	.	TRBV15	TRBJ2-4	TGTGCCACCAGCAGGAGGACAGGAGTAGCCAAAAACATTCAGTACTTC	CATSRRTGVAKNIQYF
.	many	TRBV12-3/TRBV12-4	TRBJ1-5	TGTGCCAGCAGCCCACAGGGATATAGCAATCAGCCCCAGCATTTT	CASSPQGYSNQPQHF
.	many	TRBV24-1	TRBJ2-1	TGTGCCACCAGTGATTTCCCCCAGGGGAAGGAGCAGTTCTTC	CATSDFPQGKEQFF
.	.	TRBV7-9	TRBJ1-3	TGTGCCAGCAGCGCAACAGGGCTGGTCCCTGGAAACACCATATATTTT	CASSATGLVPGNTIYF
TRBD1	few	TRBV25-1	TRBJ1-2	TGTGCCAGCAGTAGAACAGGGGTCGTCTATGGCTACACCTTC	CASSRTGVVYGYTF
TRBD1	many	TRBV4-1	TRBJ1-1	TGCGCCAGCAGCCAAGCTAGGACAGGGGGCTTTACTGAAGCTTTCTTT	CASSQARTGGFTEAFF
.	many	TRBV15	TRBJ1-1	TGTGCCACCAGCAGAAAGGACGTCCGCGTCACTGAAGCTTTCTTT	CATSRKDVRVTEAFF
TRBD2	.	TRBV2	TRBJ2-1	TGTGCCAGCAGTGGGACTAGCGGGACCTACAATGAGCAGTTCTTC	CASSGTSGTYNEQFF
TRBD2	.	TRBV20-1	TRBJ2-5	TGCAGTGCTTTCGGGACTAGCGGGAATCAAGAGACCCAGTACTTC	CSAFGTSGNQETQYF
.	many	TRBV2	TRBJ2-5	TGTGCCAGCAGTGATCCCCCGGGGTTGGAGACCCAGTACTTC	CASSDPPGLETQYF
TRBD1	many	TRBV10-3	TRBJ2-7	TGTGCCACCGCGTTAAACCCGGGACAGGGATCCTACGAGCAGTACTTC	CATALNPGQGSYEQYF
.	.	TRBV6-1	TRBJ1-3	TGTGCCAGCAGGAGGCGTCCTGATGTAGTGACCGAACGTGGAAACACCATATATTTT	CASRRRPDVVTERGNTIYF
TRBD2	many	TRBV3-1	TRBJ2-3	TGTGCCAGCAGCCCAACTAGCGGCCTTGGGGATACGCAGTATTTT	CASSPTSGLGDTQYF
TRBD2	few	TRBV2	TRBJ2-1	TGTGCCAGCAGGGACGGGACTAGCGGGAGGTCCTACAATGAGCAGTTCTTC	CASRDGTSGRSYNEQFF
.	many	TRBV7-8	TRBJ1-3	TGTGCCAGCAGCTTAGGGTGGAACACCATATATTTT	CASSLGWNTIYF
.	many	TRBV12-3/TRBV12-4	TRBJ1-1	TGTGCCAGCAGTTCCCCCCCCCAGGGGAGAGGCACTGAAGCTTTCTTT	CASSSPPQGRGTEAFF
.	many	TRBV27	TRBJ1-1	TGTGCCAGCAGTTTTCTCGGGGCCATGAACACTGAAGCTTTCTTT	CASSFLGAMNTEAFF
.	many	TRBV10-3	TRBJ2-7	TGTGCCATCAGACAGGGACTGGAACATGGGCCCCGTCATTTAAGCTCCTACGAGCAGTACTTC	CAIRQGLEHGPRHLSSYEQYF
TRBD1	.	TRBV5-5	TRBJ2-1	TGTGCCAGCAGCTTGGCCGGGACAGTTGAGCAGTTCTTC	CASSLAGTVEQFF
.	many	TRBV5-1	TRBJ2-4	TGCGCCAGCAGCTTGGACAGTCGGGGCAAAAACATTCAGTACTTC	CASSLDSRGKNIQYF
.	few	TRBV7-9	TRBJ2-1	TGTGCCAGCAGCCTTCCCGGGGACAATGAGCAGTTCTTC	CASSLPGDNEQFF
TRBD2	many	TRBV6-2/TRBV6-3	TRBJ2-1	TGTGCCAGCAGTTCGCTAGCGGGAGGGCCCAATGAGCAGTTCTTC	CASSSLAGGPNEQFF
.	.	TRBV7-9	TRBJ2-6	TGTGCCTGCAGCTTAGTAGGGGGTCGTCCGGGAAGTTCTGGGGCCAACGTCCTGACTTTC	CACSLVGGRPGSSGANVLTF
.	many	TRBV28	TRBJ1-4	TGTGCCAGCAGTCCCTCGGGGGTGATAGGAACTAATGAAAAACTGTTTTTT	CASSPSGVIGTNEKLFF
.	many	TRBV5-5	TRBJ1-1	TGTGCCAGCAGCTTGGCATTTGACACTGAAGCTTTCTTT	CASSLAFDTEAFF
.	few	TRBV29-1	TRBJ1-2	TGCAGCGTTGAAGGCCAACTACAATCTTACTATGGCTACACCTTC	CSVEGQLQSYYGYTF
.	.	TRBV19	TRBJ1-2	TGTGCCAGTAGTATTACCAGGGCCGCCACTAACTATGGCTACACCTTC	CASSITRAATNYGYTF
TRBD1	many	TRBV29-1	TRBJ2-5	TGCAGCGTTGAAGATCTGAGGGGGCCCCAAGAGACCCAGTACTTC	CSVEDLRGPQETQYF
TRBD2	many	TRBV7-9	TRBJ2-2	TGTGCCAGCAGCTTCTCGACGGTCCGCGGACTAGCGATAAACACCGGGGAGCTGTTTTTT	CASSFSTVRGLAINTGELFF
.	many	TRBV4-1	TRBJ2-2	TGCGCCAGCAGCCAAGAGTGGCAGGGGAGGGGCACCGGGGAGCTGTTTTTT	CASSQEWQGRGTGELFF
.	.	TRBV5-1	TRBJ2-3	TGCGCCAGCAGCTTGGGTCAGGTCGGCACAGATACGCAGTATTTT	CASSLGQVGTDTQYF
.	many	TRBV30	TRBJ2-2	TGTGCCTGGAGTATTGCCGGGAGCGGGGAGCTGTTTTTT	CAWSIAGSGELFF
.	few	TRBV18	TRBJ1-6	TGTGCCAGCTCACCGACCGATGTGAGCTACTCCTATAATTCACCCCTCCACTTT	CASSPTDVSYSYNSPLHF
TRBD1	.	TRBV24-1	TRBJ1-5	TGTGCCACCAGTGATTCGACAGGGTTCCTGGGGCCCCAGCATTTT	CATSDSTGFLGPQHF
TRBD2	many	TRBV24-1	TRBJ2-2	TGTGCCACCAGACCCATCGTAGCGGGAACGAACACCGGGGAGCTGTTTTTT	CATRPIVAGTNTGELFF
.	many	TRBV20-1	TRBJ1-2	TGCAGTGCTAGAGATAATCCAGGGGTCGTCTATGGCTACACCTTC	CSARDNPGVVYGYTF
TRBD2	.	TRBV6-2/TRBV6-3	TRBJ2-7	TGTGCCAGCAGTTCAATTTCGGGACTAGCGGGAGACGAGCAGTACTTC	CASSSISGLAGDEQYF
TRBD2	once	TRBV7-7	TRBJ2-5	TGTGCCAGCAGCCCAGGGGTCCTAGCGGGGCAAGAGACCCAGTACTTC	CASSPGVLAGQETQYF
.	.	TRBV4-2	TRBJ1-6	TGTGCCAGCAGCCAAGAATTTTGGCAGGGCCTAAGATATAATTCACCCCTCCACTTT	CASSQEFWQGLRYNSPLHF
.	few	TRBV29-1	TRBJ1-2	TGCAGCGTTGAGGTATCGGGCGGACGGCGTGCTAACTATGGCTACACCTTC	CSVEVSGGRRANYGYTF
.	many	TRBV27	TRBJ2-4	TGTGCCAGCAGTCCGGCTTGGGGGCGGGCTTATGGAACTAAGGAAAAAAACATTCAGTACTTC	CASSPAWGRAYGTKEKNIQYF
TRBD2	.	TRBV20-1	TRBJ2-1	TGCAGTGCTAGAGATCTTGAGCTCAGGCTAGCGGAAAACCTTCACAATGAGCAGTTCTTC	CSARDLELRLAENLHNEQFF
TRBD1	many	TRBV18	TRBJ1-1	TGTGCCAGCTCACAGGGACAGCACACTGAAGCTTTCTTT	CASSQGQHTEAFF
TRBD1	many	TRBV7-8	TRBJ2-3	TGTGCCAGCAGCTTAGCGCCGGGACAGGGCACGGATACGCAGTATTTT	CASSLAPGQGTDTQYF
.	.	TRBV7-9	TRBJ1-6	TGTGCCAGCGGCTCCGGGGCGCAGGGACATAATTCACCCCTCCACTTT	CASGSGAQGHNSPLHF
TRBD2	many	TRBV3-1	TRBJ2-7	TGTGCCAGCAGCCCAGCGGGGGGGGTCTCCTACGAGCAGTACTTC	CASSPAGGVSYEQYF
.	.	TRBV18	TRBJ2-3	TGTGCCAGCTCACCAAAAAAGACCGGGTTTAGCACAGATACGCAGTATTTT	CASSPKKTGFSTDTQYF